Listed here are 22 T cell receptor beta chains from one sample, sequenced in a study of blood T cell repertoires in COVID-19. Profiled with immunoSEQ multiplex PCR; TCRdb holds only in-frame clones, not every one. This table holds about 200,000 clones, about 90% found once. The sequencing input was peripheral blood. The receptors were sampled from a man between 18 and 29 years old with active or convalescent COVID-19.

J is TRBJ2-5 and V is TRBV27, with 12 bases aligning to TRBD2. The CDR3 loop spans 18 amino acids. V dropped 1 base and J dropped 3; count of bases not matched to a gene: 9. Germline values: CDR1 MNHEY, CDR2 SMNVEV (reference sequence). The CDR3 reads CASSLWATSGSRKETQYF. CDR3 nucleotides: TGTGCCAGCAGTTTATGGGCGACTAGCGGGAGCCGCAAAGAGACCCAGTACTTC.

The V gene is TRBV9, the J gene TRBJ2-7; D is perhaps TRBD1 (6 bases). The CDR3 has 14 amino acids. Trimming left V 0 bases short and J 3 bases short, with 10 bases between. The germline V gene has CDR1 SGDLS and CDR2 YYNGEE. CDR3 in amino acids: CASSVDGTLYEQYF. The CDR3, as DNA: TGTGCCAGCAGCGTAGATGGGACACTCTACGAGCAGTACTTC.

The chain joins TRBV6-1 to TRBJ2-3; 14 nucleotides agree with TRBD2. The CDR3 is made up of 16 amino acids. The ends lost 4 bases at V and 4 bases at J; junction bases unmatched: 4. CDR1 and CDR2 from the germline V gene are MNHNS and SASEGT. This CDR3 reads CASSGTSGRIPDTQYF. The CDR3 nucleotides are TGTGCCAGCAGTGGGACTAGCGGGAGGATCCCAGATACGCAGTATTTT.

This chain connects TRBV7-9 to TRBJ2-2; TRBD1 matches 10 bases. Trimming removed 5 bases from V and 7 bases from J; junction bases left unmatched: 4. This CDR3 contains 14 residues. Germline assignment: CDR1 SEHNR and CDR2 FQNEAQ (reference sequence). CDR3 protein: CASSPGQGGGELFF. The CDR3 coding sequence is TGTGCCAGCAGCCCAGGACAGGGGGGCGGGGAGCTGTTTTTT.

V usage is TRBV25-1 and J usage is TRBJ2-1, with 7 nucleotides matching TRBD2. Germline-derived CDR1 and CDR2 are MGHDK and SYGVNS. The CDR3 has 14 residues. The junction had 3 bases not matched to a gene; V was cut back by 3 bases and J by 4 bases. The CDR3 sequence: CASSERDYYNEQFF. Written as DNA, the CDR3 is TGTGCCAGCAGTGAGCGGGACTATTACAATGAGCAGTTCTTC.

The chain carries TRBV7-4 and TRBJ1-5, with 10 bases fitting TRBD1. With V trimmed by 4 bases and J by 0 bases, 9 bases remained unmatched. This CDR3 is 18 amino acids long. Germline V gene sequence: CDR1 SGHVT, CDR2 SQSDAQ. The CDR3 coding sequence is TGTGCCAGCAGCTCACCGGGACAGGGGCCCGGTAGCAATCAGCCCCAGCATTTT. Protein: CASSSPGQGPGSNQPQHF.

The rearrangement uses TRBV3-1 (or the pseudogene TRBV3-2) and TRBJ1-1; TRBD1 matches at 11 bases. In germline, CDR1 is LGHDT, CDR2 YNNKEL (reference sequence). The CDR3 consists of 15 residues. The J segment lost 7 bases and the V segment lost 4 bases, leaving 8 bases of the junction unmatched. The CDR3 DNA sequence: TGTGCCAGCAGCCCGCGGGACAGGGGGGTAGGTGAAGCTTTCTTT. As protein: CASSPRDRGVGEAFF.

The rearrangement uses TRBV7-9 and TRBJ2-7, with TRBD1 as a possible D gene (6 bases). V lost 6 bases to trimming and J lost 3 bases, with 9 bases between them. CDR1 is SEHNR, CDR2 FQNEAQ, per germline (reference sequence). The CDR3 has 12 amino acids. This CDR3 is CASRTGIYEQYF. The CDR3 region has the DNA TGTGCCAGCAGGACAGGCATCTACGAGCAGTACTTC.

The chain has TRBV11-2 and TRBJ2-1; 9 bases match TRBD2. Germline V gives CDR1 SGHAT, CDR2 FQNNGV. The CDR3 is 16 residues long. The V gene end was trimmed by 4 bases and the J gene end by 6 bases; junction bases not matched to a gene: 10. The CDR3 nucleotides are TGTGCCAGCAGCTCCGGCGGGAGGGCCAGGTTCAATGAGCAGTTCTTC. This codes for CASSSGGRARFNEQFF.

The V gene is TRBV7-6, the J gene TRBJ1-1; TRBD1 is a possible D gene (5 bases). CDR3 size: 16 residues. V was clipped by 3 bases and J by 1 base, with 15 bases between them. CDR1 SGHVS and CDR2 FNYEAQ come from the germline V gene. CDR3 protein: CASSLWRGPRNTEAFF. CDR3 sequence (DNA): TGTGCCAGCAGCTTGTGGCGGGGCCCTCGGAACACTGAAGCTTTCTTT.

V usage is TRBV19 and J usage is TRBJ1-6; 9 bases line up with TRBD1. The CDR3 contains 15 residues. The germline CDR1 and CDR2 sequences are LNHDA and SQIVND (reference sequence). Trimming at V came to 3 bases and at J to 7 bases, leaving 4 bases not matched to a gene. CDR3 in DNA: TGTGCCAGTAGTATCGGGACAGGGCCCAATTCACCCCTCCACTTT. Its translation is CASSIGTGPNSPLHF.

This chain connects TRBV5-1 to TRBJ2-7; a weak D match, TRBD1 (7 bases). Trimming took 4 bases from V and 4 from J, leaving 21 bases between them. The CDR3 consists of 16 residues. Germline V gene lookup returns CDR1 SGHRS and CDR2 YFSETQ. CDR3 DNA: TGCGCCAGCAGCCTAATCGGGGGCAGGGGGTGGTACGAGCAGTACTTC. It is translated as CASSLIGGRGWYEQYF.

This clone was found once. The CDR3 protein is CASSLGGTNEQFF. As DNA, the CDR3 is TGTGCCAGCAGCTTAGGCGGGACCAATGAGCAGTTCTTC. This chain joins TRBV7-3 and TRBJ2-1; maybe TRBD2 (6 bases). V was pared by 2 bases and J by 6 bases, with 8 bases between. CDR3 length equals 13 residues. Germline CDR1 and CDR2: SGHTA and FQGTGA. Variable domain in full (rest from reference TRBV7-3 and TRBJ2-1): GAGVSQTPSNKVTEKGKYVELRCDPISGHTALYWYRQSLGQGPEFLIYFQGTGAADDSGLPNDRFFAVRPEGSVSTLKIQRTERGDSAVYLCASSLGGTNEQFFGPGTRLTVL.

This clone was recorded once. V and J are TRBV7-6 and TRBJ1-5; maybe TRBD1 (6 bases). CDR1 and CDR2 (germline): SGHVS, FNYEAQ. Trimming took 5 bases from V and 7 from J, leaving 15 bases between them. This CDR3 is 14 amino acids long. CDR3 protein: CASSKGGGGQPQHF. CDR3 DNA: TGTGCCAGCAGCAAAGGGGGGGGCGGGCAGCCCCAGCATTTT. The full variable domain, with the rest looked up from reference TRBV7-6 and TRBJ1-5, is GAGVSQSPRYKVTKRGQDVALRCDPISGHVSLYWYRQALGQGPEFLTYFNYEAQQDKSGLPNDRFSAERPEGSISTLTIQRTEQRDSAMYRCASSKGGGGQPQHFGDGTRLSIL.

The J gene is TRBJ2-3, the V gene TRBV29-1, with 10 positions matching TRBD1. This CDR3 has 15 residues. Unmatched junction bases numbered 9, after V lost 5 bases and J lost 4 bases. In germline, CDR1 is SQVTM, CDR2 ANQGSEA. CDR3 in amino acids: CSVKVWGQGSDTQYF. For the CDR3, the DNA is TGCAGCGTTAAGGTGTGGGGACAGGGGTCAGATACGCAGTATTTT.

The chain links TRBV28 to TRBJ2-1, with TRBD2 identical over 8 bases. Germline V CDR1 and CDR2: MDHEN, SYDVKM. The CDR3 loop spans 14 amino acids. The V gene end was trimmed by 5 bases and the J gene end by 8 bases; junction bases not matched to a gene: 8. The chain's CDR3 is CASSKGGRIHEQFF. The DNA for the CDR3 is TGTGCCAGCAGTAAGGGCGGGAGGATCCATGAGCAGTTCTTC.

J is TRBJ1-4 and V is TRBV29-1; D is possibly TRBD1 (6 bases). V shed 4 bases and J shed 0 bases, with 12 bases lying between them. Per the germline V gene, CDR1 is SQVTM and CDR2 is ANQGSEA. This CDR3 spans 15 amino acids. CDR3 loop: CSVAKGGATNEKLFF. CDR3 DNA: TGCAGCGTTGCGAAGGGGGGGGCAACTAATGAAAAACTGTTTTTT.

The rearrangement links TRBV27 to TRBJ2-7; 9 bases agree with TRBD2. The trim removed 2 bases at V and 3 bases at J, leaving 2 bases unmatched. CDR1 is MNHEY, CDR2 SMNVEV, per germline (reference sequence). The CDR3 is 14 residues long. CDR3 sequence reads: CASSLAGGGYEQYF. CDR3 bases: TGTGCCAGCAGTTTAGCGGGGGGGGGCTACGAGCAGTACTTC.

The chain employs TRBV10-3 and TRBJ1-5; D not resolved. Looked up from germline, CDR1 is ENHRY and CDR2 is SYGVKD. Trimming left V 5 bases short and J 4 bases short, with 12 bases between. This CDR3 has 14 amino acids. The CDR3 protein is CAISPGLRNQPQHF. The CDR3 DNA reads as TGTGCCATCAGTCCCGGACTACGAAATCAGCCCCAGCATTTT.

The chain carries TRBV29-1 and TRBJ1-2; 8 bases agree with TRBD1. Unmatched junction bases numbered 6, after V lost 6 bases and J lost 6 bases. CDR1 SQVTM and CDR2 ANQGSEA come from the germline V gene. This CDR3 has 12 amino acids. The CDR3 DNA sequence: TGCAGCGTCGGACAGGGCCGTCATGGCTACACCTTC. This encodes CSVGQGRHGYTF.

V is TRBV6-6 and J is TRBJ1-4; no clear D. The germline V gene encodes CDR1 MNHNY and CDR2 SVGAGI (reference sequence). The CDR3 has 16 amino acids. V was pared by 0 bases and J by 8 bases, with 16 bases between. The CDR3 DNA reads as TGTGCCAGCAGTTACTCTGTACCTTCCTACGAGGAAAAACTGTTTTTT. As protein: CASSYSVPSYEEKLFF.

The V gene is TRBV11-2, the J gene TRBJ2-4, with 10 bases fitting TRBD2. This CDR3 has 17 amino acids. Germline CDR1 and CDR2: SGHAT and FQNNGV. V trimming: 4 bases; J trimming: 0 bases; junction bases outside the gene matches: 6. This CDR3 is CASSSSGREGAKNIQYF. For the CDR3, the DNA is TGTGCCAGCAGCTCAAGCGGGAGGGAGGGAGCCAAAAACATTCAGTACTTC.